This TCR beta chain was recovered during a study of blood T cell repertoires in COVID-19. Germline CDR1 is PRHDT and CDR2 is FYEKMQ (reference sequence). The V gene lost 3 bases and the J gene lost 4 bases, with 19 bases spanning the gap. There are 18 residues in the CDR3. Per the original methods: Cell counts per sample came from amplifying reference gene primers. Libraries were prepared by immunoSEQ multiplex PCR; TCRdb keeps only in-frame clonotypes and omits some of them. V and J calls and clone size follow that table, whereas D and trimming were derived from the DNA. Counted here are 150,000 to 200,000 clones, roughly 84% occurring once; the ten biggest clones make up 1% to 1.2%.

The chain joins TRBV13 to TRBJ2-6; TRBD1 might be the D (6 bases). The receptor was isolated from a man in his forties with acute or convalescent COVID-19. Source material: peripheral blood. CDR3 region: CASSLGTSKATGANVLTF. The CDR3 nucleotides read TGTGCCAGCAGCTTGGGGACATCCAAGGCCACGGGGGCCAACGTCCTGACTTTC.